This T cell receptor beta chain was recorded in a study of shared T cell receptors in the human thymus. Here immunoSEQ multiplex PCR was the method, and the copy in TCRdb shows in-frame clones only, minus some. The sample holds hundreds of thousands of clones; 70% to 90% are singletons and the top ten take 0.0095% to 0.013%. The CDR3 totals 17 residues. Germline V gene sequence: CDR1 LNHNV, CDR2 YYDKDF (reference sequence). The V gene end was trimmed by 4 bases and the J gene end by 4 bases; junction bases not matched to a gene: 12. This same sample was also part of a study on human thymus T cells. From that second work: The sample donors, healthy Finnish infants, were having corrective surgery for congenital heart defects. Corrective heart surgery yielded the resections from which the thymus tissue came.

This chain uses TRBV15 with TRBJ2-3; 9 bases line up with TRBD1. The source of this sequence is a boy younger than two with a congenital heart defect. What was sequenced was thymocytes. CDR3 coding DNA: TGTGCCACCAGCATAGAAAAGGACAGGGGAAGGGCAGATACGCAGTATTTT. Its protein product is CATSIEKDRGRADTQYF.